The entry that follows covers one TCR beta chain sequence. Its antigen is not identified. The CDR3 has 13 residues. The V and J ends lost 4 bases and 5 bases, in that order; junction bases with no gene match: 5. Germline V gene sequence: CDR1 SGDLS, CDR2 YYNGEE. The sample is drawn from a study of shared clonotypes between healthy human individuals. Broader study findings: Clonotypes shared by all four donors outscored non-shared clonotypes in generation probability. Depth was large, yet rarefaction showed that sorted-subset sequencing was incomplete. Larger estimated richness was generally seen in naive subsets than in memory subsets.

HIV-negative, healthy adults without recent acute infections or vaccinations were the donors. Produced via immunoSEQ multiplex PCR; TCRdb's table is partial and in-frame only. The sample records around 2.1 million clones, approximately 95% being singletons. This TCR derives from a man aged 18 to 29 in good health. The chain couples TRBV9 to TRBJ2-5, with 7 nucleotides matching TRBD2. Sequencing was carried out using naive CD4+ T cells sorted from blood. Subset described: CD45RA+ positively selected. The CDR3: CASSFGLGETQYF. In DNA form, the CDR3 reads TGTGCCAGCAGCTTCGGACTAGGGGAGACCCAGTACTTC.